Below, 14 T cell receptor beta chains from the same sample are listed, as sequenced in a study of blood T cell repertoires in COVID-19. Libraries were prepared by immunoSEQ multiplex PCR; TCRdb keeps only in-frame clonotypes and omits some of them. The profile shows roughly 52,000 clones, 82% of them singletons. Sample: peripheral blood. The receptors were sampled from a man older than 75 with COVID-19, enrolled during active disease.

The V call is TRBV2, the J call TRBJ2-6, with 7 positions matching TRBD1. The CDR3 covers 15 residues. Germline CDR1 and CDR2: SNHLY and FYNNEI. Trimming took 7 bases from V and 2 from J; bases not matched to a gene: 5. CDR3 DNA sequence: TGTGCCAGCAACCTGGACAGGACTGGGGCCAACGTCCTGACTTTC. Translation gives CASNLDRTGANVLTF.

The V gene is TRBV5-4, the J gene TRBJ1-2; D possibly corresponds to TRBD1 (5 bases). The CDR3 spans 15 residues. V was pared by 4 bases and J by 4 bases, with 17 bases between. Germline V CDR1 and CDR2: SGHNT, YYREEE (reference sequence). CDR3 residues: CASSLGGGLGYGYTF. The CDR3 nucleotides read TGTGCCAGCAGCCTCGGGGGGGGTCTGGGCTATGGCTACACCTTC.

The chain has TRBV9 and TRBJ2-3, with 8 positions matching TRBD1. The CDR3 runs to 16 residues. Germline CDR1 reads SGDLS; CDR2 reads YYNGEE. V dropped 6 bases and J dropped 3; count of bases not matched to a gene: 12. CDR3 sequence reads: CASNPTAGGITDTQYF. The CDR3 region has the DNA TGTGCCAGCAACCCTACTGCAGGGGGCATAACAGATACGCAGTATTTT.

V gene TRBV5-1 combines with J gene TRBJ2-3, with D possibly being TRBD1 (6 bases). Trimming cost V 6 bases and J 4 bases, with 21 bases left between them. Germline V gene data show CDR1 as SGHRS and CDR2 as YFSETQ. This CDR3 contains 16 residues. CDR3 DNA sequence: TGCGCCAGCATCCGCCTGGGACACGTCGGATCAGATACGCAGTATTTT. Translation gives CASIRLGHVGSDTQYF. Full variable domain (missing parts from reference TRBV5-1 and TRBJ2-3): KAGVTQTPRYLIKTRGQQVTLSCSPISGHRSVSWYQQTPGQGLQFLFEYFSETQRNKGNFPGRFSGRQFSNSRSEMNVSTLELGDSALYLCASIRLGHVGSDTQYFGPGTRLTVL.

The chain carries TRBV6-5 and TRBJ2-6, with a tentative D call TRBD2 (7 bases). Trimming shortened V by 10 bases and J by 0 bases, and 13 bases separated the two germline ends. The CDR3 spans 15 residues. CDR1 MNHEY and CDR2 SVGAGI come from the germline V gene. CDR3 loop: CATGGPLSGANVLTF. CDR3 bases: TGTGCCACCGGGGGGCCTCTCTCTGGGGCCAACGTCCTGACTTTC.

The CDR3 spells CASSHRVLTGSGNTIYF. The CDR3 nucleotides are TGTGCCAGCAGCCACCGGGTTCTAACTGGGTCTGGAAACACCATATATTTT. This sequence joins TRBV3-1 (or the pseudogene TRBV3-2) and TRBJ1-3, with D uncertain. V gave up 3 bases and J gave up 1 base, with 16 bases separating them. CDR1 and CDR2 from the germline V gene are LGHDT and YNNKEL (reference sequence). The CDR3 runs 17 residues.

This rearrangement joins TRBV7-9 to TRBJ1-1; 7 bases are a match to TRBD1. CDR3 length: 15 amino acids. V gave up 6 bases and J gave up 4 bases; unmatched junction bases: 11. The germline V gene has CDR1 SEHNR and CDR2 FQNEAQ (reference sequence). CDR3 nucleotides: TGTGCCAGCAGGTGGTCAGGGGGTCGGGGCACTGAAGCTTTCTTT. Its protein is CASRWSGGRGTEAFF.

This clone was observed a few times. The chain links TRBV20-1 to TRBJ1-6; D remains unclear. V lost 8 bases and J lost 9, with 5 bases in between. The CDR3 consists of 9 residues. Per germline, CDR1 DFQATT and CDR2 SNEGSKA (reference sequence). The CDR3 is CSLASPLHF. In nucleotides, the CDR3 is TGCAGTCTAGCTTCACCCCTCCACTTT.

V is TRBV2 and J is TRBJ1-6; 7 bases are shared with TRBD1. The CDR3 extends over 14 amino acids. J gave up 7 bases and V 6 bases, and 6 bases lay outside the gene matches. Germline loops: CDR1 SNHLY, CDR2 FYNNEI. CDR3 amino acids: CASRWDSPNSPLHF. In DNA, the CDR3 is TGTGCCAGCAGGTGGGACAGCCCCAATTCACCCCTCCACTTT.

The J gene is TRBJ1-2, the V gene TRBV6-1, with D possibly TRBD1 on 6 matching bases. This CDR3 spans 15 amino acids. V lost 0 bases to trimming and J lost 6 bases, with 14 bases between them. Germline CDR1 is MNHNS and CDR2 is SASEGT. CDR3 sequence (DNA): TGTGCCAGCAGTGAAGCAGCAACAGGGAAAGATGGCTACACCTTC. Translated, it gives CASSEAATGKDGYTF.

In nucleotides, the CDR3 is TGTGCCAGCAGCTTGCGACCGGGACAGGGGGAAAAACTGTTTTTT. It yields the protein CASSLRPGQGEKLFF. The chain uses TRBV5-4 and TRBJ1-4; TRBD1 aligns across 10 bases. J was trimmed by 8 bases and V by 1 base; bases with no gene match: 5. This CDR3 has 15 amino acids. Germline lookup yields CDR1 SGHNT and CDR2 YYREEE (reference sequence). Based on the CDR3 plus reference TRBV5-4 and TRBJ1-4, the full variable domain is ETGVTQSPTHLIKTRGQQVTLRCSSQSGHNTVSWYQQALGQGPQFIFQYYREEENGRGNFPPRFSGLQFPNYSSELNVNALELDDSALYLCASSLRPGQGEKLFFGSGTQLSVL.

V and J are TRBV5-1 and TRBJ2-1; 14 positions agree with TRBD2. The germline CDR1 and CDR2 sequences are SGHRS and YFSETQ. After removal of 3 bases from V and 9 bases from J, the junction contained 5 bases not matched to a gene. The CDR3 length is 15 residues. The CDR3 coding sequence is TGCGCCAGCAGCTCAACGGGACTAGCGGGAGTTGAGCAGTTCTTC. This codes for CASSSTGLAGVEQFF.

The chain couples TRBV6-2 or TRBV6-3 to TRBJ1-3, with D unclear. V lost 2 bases and J lost 4, with 12 bases in between. The CDR3 totals 15 residues. Per germline, CDR1 MNHEY and CDR2 SVGEGT. DNA of the CDR3: TGTGCCAGCAGTTACGGTCTCGCGGGAGGAAACACCATATATTTT. Translated: CASSYGLAGGNTIYF.

The gene calls are TRBV10-1 and TRBJ2-1; 7 bases are a match to TRBD1. The V gene's germline CDR1 is WNHNN and CDR2 SYGVQD (reference sequence). Trimming at V came to 6 bases and at J to 0 bases, leaving 5 bases not matched to a gene. This CDR3 is 15 amino acids long. The CDR3 bases are TGCGCCAGCAGCGGACAGGCTCGCTCCTACAATGAGCAGTTCTTC. It codes for CASSGQARSYNEQFF.